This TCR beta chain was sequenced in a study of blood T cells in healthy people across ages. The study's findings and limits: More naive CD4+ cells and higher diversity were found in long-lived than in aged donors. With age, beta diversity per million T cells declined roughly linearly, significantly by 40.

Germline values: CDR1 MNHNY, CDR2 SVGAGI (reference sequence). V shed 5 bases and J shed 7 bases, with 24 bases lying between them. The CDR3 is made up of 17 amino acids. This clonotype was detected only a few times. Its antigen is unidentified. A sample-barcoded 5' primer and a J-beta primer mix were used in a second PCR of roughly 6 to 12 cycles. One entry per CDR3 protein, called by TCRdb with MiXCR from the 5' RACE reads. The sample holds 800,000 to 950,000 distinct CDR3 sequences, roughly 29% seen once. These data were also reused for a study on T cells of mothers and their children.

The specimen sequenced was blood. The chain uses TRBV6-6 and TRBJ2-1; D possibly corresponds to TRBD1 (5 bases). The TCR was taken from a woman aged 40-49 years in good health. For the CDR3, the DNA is TGTGCCAGCAGTCCCTCAAGTAAAAGGGGCGCTGGGAATGAGCAGTTCTTC. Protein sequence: CASSPSSKRGAGNEQFF.